These 5 T cell receptor beta chains were sequenced from one sample in a study of blood T cell repertoires in COVID-19. This table comes from immunoSEQ multiplex PCR, and its TCRdb copy is limited to in-frame clones, with some not included. The data contain hundreds of thousands of clones, around nine tenths of them singletons. The specimen sequenced was PBMCs or T cells enriched from blood (not recorded which). All receptors derive from a woman aged 18-29 years who had been exposed to COVID-19.

This chain connects TRBV2 to TRBJ1-1; D perhaps matches TRBD1 (5 bases). The germline V gene has CDR1 SNHLY and CDR2 FYNNEI. V shed 2 bases and J shed 7 bases, with 8 bases lying between them. The CDR3 has 12 amino acids. The CDR3 coding sequence is TGTGCCAGCAGTGAAACCAGGGATGAAGCTTTCTTT. Translating it yields CASSETRDEAFF.

The chain uses TRBV3-1 (or the pseudogene TRBV3-2) and TRBJ2-3, with D unclear. The CDR3 consists of 12 residues. Germline lookup yields CDR1 LGHDT and CDR2 YNNKEL (reference sequence). V shed 2 bases and J shed 4 bases, with 4 bases lying between them. The CDR3 reads CASSQPPDTQYF. DNA for the CDR3: TGTGCCAGCAGCCAACCTCCAGATACGCAGTATTTT.

This sequence joins TRBV11-3 and TRBJ2-2, with 7 bases lining up with TRBD1. Germline CDR1 reads SGHNT; CDR2 reads YENEEA. The CDR3 runs to 15 residues. V shed 0 bases and J 6 bases; nucleotides not matched to a gene: 4. The CDR3 spells CASSLERTGPGELFF. CDR3 nucleotides: TGTGCCAGCAGCTTAGAGCGGACAGGACCCGGGGAGCTGTTTTTT.

The CDR3 region has the DNA TGTGCCAGCAGCTTGGGACAGGGGACAGATACGCAGTATTTT. This codes for CASSLGQGTDTQYF. V usage is TRBV11-2 and J usage is TRBJ2-3; 10 bases match TRBD1. The V gene's germline CDR1 is SGHAT and CDR2 FQNNGV. The length of the CDR3 is 14 residues. Trimming at V came to 3 bases and at J to 3 bases, leaving 0 bases not matched to a gene. Full variable domain (remainder filled in from reference TRBV11-2 and TRBJ2-3): EAGVAQSPRYKIIEKRQSVAFWCNPISGHATLYWYQQILGQGPKLLIQFQNNGVVDDSQLPKDRFSAERLKGVDSTLKIQPAKLEDSAVYLCASSLGQGTDTQYFGPGTRLTVL.

The genes are TRBV7-9 and TRBJ2-2; a possible D gene is TRBD1 (6 bases). Germline V gene data show CDR1 as SEHNR and CDR2 as FQNEAQ (reference sequence). The V end lost 4 bases, the J end lost 0 bases, and 18 bases lay between the germline ends. The CDR3 is made up of 18 amino acids. The CDR3 nucleotides read TGTGCCAGCAGCTCCCCCCCTAGGGGGATAGCGAACACCGGGGAGCTGTTTTTT. Protein sequence: CASSSPPRGIANTGELFF.